The entry below describes one TCR beta chain. No antigen is known for it. This sample was included in a study of T cell responses to AZD1222 COVID-19 vaccine. Clones were sequenced by immunoSEQ multiplex PCR, and TCRdb holds only the in-frame ones, with some missing. The sample comprises some 150,000 clones, more than 85% of which are singletons, and about 1.6% rests with the top ten. Points from the study as a whole: Nearly half of spike-specific TCRs reportedly target variant regions that are unmutated in the B.1.351 and B.1.1.7 variants. Recipients of two AZD1222 doses showed rising Spike-specific TCR breadth and depth.

The germline CDR1 and CDR2 sequences are MGHDK and SYGVNS. The CDR3 extends over 14 amino acids. V lost 3 bases, J lost 10 bases, and 13 bases lay in between. The receptor comes from an adult who received the AZD1222 COVID-19 vaccine. The sequenced sample was peripheral blood, obtained 28 days after the second AZD1222 dose. The J gene is TRBJ1-6, the V gene TRBV25-1; TRBD1 might be the D (5 bases). CDR3 in DNA: TGTGCCAGCAGTGATGTCGGGGGGTACTCACCCCTCCACTTT. It translates to CASSDVGGYSPLHF.